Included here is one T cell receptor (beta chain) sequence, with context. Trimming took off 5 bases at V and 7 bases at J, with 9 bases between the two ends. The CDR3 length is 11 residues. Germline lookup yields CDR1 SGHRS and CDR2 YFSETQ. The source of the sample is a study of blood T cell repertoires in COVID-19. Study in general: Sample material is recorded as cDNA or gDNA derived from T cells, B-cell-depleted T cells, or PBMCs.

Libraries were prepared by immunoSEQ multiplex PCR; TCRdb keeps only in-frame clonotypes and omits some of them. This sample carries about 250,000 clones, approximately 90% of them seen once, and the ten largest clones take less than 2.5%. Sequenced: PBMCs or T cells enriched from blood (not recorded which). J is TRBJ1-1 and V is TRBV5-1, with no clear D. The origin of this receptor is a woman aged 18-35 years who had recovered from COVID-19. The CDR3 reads CASRQSNEAFF. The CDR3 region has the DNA TGCGCCAGCAGACAAAGTAATGAAGCTTTCTTT.